These 9 T cell receptor beta chains were all obtained from the same sample, sequenced in a study of T-cell reconstitution after alpha-beta-depleted transplantation in children. The TCRbeta library was prepared with unique molecular identifiers. TCRdb independently ran MiXCR on the PCR reads; one entry per CDR3 protein. This sample has fewer than 450,000 distinct CDR3 sequences; 15% to 20% occur once, and the top ten carry approximately 38%. The sample was PBMCs, mostly from graft donor cells, taken 360 days after TCRalphabeta/CD19-depleted stem cell transplant. All receptors come from a male patient under 10 years old who had a stem cell transplant for acute lymphoblastic leukemia, so the T cells may come from the graft donor.

This clonotype was recorded many times. The chain links TRBV30 to TRBJ2-1; 9 positions match TRBD2. With V trimmed by 6 bases and J by 3 bases, 6 bases remained unmatched. Germline CDR1 is GTSNPN and CDR2 is SVGIG (reference sequence). There are 14 residues in the CDR3. The CDR3 here is CACRGLAYYNEQFF. The CDR3 DNA reads TGTGCCTGCCGCGGACTAGCGTACTACAATGAGCAGTTCTTC. The full variable domain, its missing parts supplied by reference TRBV30 and TRBJ2-1, is SQTIHQWPATLVQPVGSPLSLECTVEGTSNPNLYWYRQAAGRGLQLLFYSVGIGQISSEVPQNLSASRPQDRQFILSSKKLLLSDSGFYLCACRGLAYYNEQFFGPGTRLTVL.

The V call is TRBV19, the J call TRBJ1-4; no clear D gene. CDR1 and CDR2 (germline): LNHDA, SQIVND (reference sequence). This CDR3 region has 15 residues. Trimming cost V 4 bases and J 5 bases, with 14 bases left between them. In nucleotides, the CDR3 is TGTGCCAGTAGTAAAATCTCGGAAGGGAATGAAAAACTGTTTTTT. This translates into CASSKISEGNEKLFF.

The rearrangement uses TRBV6-5 and TRBJ2-3; 8 nucleotides agree with TRBD1. This CDR3 spans 15 amino acids. CDR1 and CDR2 from the germline V gene are MNHEY and SVGAGI. The V and J ends lost 2 bases and 1 base, in that order; junction bases with no gene match: 2. The CDR3 DNA reads TGTGCCAGCAGTTACGGACAGGGTGGCACAGATACGCAGTATTTT. Protein: CASSYGQGGTDTQYF.

The chain uses TRBV7-9 and TRBJ2-1; 8 nucleotides match TRBD1. CDR1 is SEHNR, CDR2 FQNEAQ, per germline (reference sequence). Trimming cost V 5 bases and J 8 bases; bases outside gene matches: 11. The CDR3 sequence is 15 residues long. CDR3: CASSGQGVLQDEQFF. The CDR3 bases are TGTGCCAGCAGCGGACAGGGAGTTCTGCAGGATGAGCAGTTCTTC. Combining the CDR3 with reference TRBV7-9 and TRBJ2-1 gives the whole variable domain DTGVSQNPRHKITKRGQNVTFRCDPISEHNRLYWYRQTLGQGPEFLTYFQNEAQLEKSRLLSDRFSAERPKGSFSTLEIQRTEQGDSAMYLCASSGQGVLQDEQFFGPGTRLTVL.

The chain carries TRBV20-1 and TRBJ2-1, with a possible D match to TRBD2 (6 bases). The V gene's germline CDR1 is DFQATT and CDR2 SNEGSKA (reference sequence). Trimming removed 3 bases at V and 3 bases at J, with 21 bases between. This CDR3 has 17 residues. Here the CDR3 reads CSARLSRLVSSYNEQFF. The DNA for the CDR3 is TGCAGTGCTAGGTTATCCCGACTAGTTTCGAGCTACAATGAGCAGTTCTTC.

This clonotype occurred a few times. This chain connects TRBV29-1 to TRBJ2-3, with a possible D match to TRBD1 (6 bases). There are 14 residues in the CDR3. Germline V lookup: CDR1 SQVTM, CDR2 ANQGSEA. V shed 4 bases and J shed 2 bases, with 13 bases lying between them. CDR3 region: CSVAGHLFTDTQYF. As DNA, the CDR3 is TGCAGCGTTGCGGGACACCTCTTCACAGATACGCAGTATTTT.

CDR3 nucleotides: TGTGCCAGCAGTTACAGCCCCCTTTGGCCCCCTGAAGCTTTCTTT. Protein product: CASSYSPLWPPEAFF. The chain joins TRBV6-5 to TRBJ1-1; D is unclear. This CDR3 contains 15 residues. From germline, CDR1 is MNHEY and CDR2 SVGAGI. Trimming took 2 bases from V and 6 from J, leaving 16 bases between them.

About this clonotype itself: A much larger clone lies a single base off, so this may be a read error. This chain connects TRBV28 to TRBJ2-6, with no clear D. The CDR3 is made up of 17 amino acids. CDR1 and CDR2 (germline): MDHEN, SYDVKM. The CDR3 DNA reads TGTGTCAGCAGTTTATGGGGTTTCCCCTCTGGGGCCAACGTCCTGACTTTC. Protein sequence: CVSSLWGFPSGANVLTF.

V usage is TRBV4-3 and J usage is TRBJ2-7, with 8 bases identical to TRBD2. The CDR3 loop spans 16 amino acids. The trim removed 1 base at V and 2 bases at J, leaving 7 bases unmatched. The germline gives CDR1 LGHNA, CDR2 YSLEER. The CDR3 loop reads CASSQVLEREPYEQYF. The CDR3 DNA follows: TGCGCCAGCAGCCAAGTGTTAGAGCGGGAGCCCTACGAGCAGTACTTC.